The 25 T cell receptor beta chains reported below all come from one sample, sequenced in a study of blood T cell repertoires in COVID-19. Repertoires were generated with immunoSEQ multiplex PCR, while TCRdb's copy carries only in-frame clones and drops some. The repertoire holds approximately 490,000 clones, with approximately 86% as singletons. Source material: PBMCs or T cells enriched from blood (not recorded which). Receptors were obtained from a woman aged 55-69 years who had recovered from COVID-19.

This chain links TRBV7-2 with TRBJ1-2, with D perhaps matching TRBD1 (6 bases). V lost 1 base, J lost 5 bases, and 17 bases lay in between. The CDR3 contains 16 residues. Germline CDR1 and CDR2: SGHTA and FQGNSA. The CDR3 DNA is TGTGCCAGCAGCTTAGTAGGGGGAGGGAGCGGGTATGGCTACACCTTC. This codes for CASSLVGGGSGYGYTF.

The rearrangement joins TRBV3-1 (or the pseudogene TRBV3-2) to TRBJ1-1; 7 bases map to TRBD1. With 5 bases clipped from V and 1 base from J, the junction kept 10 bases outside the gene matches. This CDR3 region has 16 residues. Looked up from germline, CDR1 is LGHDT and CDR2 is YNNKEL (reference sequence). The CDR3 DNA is TGTGCCAGCAGCTCAACTCCCGGGACAGCGAACACTGAAGCTTTCTTT. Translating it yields CASSSTPGTANTEAFF.

Here the CDR3 reads CASSVSGAPNYGYTF. The CDR3, as DNA: TGTGCCAGCAGCGTATCAGGGGCGCCTAACTATGGCTACACCTTC. The genes are TRBV9 and TRBJ1-2; the D gene is possibly TRBD1 (6 bases). Germline CDR1 reads SGDLS; CDR2 reads YYNGEE. This CDR3 comprises 15 residues. The V gene lost 1 base and the J gene lost 0 bases, with 10 bases spanning the gap.

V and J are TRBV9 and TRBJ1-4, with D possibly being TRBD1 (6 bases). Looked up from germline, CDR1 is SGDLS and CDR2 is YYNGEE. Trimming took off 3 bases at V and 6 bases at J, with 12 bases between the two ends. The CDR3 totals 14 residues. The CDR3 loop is CASSAGQNYEKLFF. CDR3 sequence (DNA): TGTGCCAGCAGCGCAGGACAGAATTATGAAAAACTGTTTTTT.

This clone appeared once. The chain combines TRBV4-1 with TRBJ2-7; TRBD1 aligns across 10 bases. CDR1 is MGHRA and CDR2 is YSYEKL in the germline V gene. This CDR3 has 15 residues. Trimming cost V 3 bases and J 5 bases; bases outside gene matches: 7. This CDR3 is CASSHGGTGVHEQYF. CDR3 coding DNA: TGCGCCAGCAGCCATGGGGGGACAGGGGTCCACGAGCAGTACTTC.

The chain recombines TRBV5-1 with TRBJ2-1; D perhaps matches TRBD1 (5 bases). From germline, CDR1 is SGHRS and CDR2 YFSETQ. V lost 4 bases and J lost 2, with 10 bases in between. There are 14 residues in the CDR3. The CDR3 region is CASSADTAYNEQFF. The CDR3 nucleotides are TGCGCCAGCAGCGCGGACACCGCCTACAATGAGCAGTTCTTC.

The DNA for the CDR3 is TGCGCCAGCAGCCAGGGCCCTGGAGGATGGCAGTACGTC. Translated: CASSQGPGGWQYV. The genes are TRBV4-1 and TRBJ2-7; D may be TRBD2 (5 bases). CDR1 MGHRA and CDR2 YSYEKL come from the germline V gene. V was cut by 3 bases and J by 9 bases, with 15 bases left in between. This CDR3 is built from 13 residues.

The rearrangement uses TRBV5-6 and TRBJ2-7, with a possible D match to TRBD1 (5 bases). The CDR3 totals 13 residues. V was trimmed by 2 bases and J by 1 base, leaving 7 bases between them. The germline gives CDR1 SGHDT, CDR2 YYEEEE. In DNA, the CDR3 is TGTGCCAGCAGCTTCGCAGGGTCCTACGAGCAGTACTTC. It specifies CASSFAGSYEQYF.

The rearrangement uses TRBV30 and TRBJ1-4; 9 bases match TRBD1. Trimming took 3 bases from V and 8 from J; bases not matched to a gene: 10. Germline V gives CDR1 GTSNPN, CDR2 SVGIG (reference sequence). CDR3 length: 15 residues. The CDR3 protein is CAWRITGTGREKLFF. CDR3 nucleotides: TGTGCCTGGAGGATAACCGGGACAGGGCGAGAAAAACTGTTTTTT. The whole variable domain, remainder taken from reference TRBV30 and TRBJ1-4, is SQTIHQWPATLVQPVGSPLSLECTVEGTSNPNLYWYRQAAGRGLQLLFYSVGIGQISSEVPQNLSASRPQDRQFILSSKKLLLSDSGFYLCAWRITGTGREKLFFGSGTQLSVL.

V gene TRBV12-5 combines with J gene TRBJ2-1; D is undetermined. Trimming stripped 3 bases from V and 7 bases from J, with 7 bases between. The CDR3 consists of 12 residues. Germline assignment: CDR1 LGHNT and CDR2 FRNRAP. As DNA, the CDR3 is TGTGCTAGTGGTTTTCGAGAGAATGAGCAGTTCTTC. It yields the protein CASGFRENEQFF.

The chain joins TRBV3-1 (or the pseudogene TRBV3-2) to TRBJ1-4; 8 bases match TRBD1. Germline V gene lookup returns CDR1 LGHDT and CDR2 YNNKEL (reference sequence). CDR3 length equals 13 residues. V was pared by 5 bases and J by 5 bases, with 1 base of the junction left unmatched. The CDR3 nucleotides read TGTGCCAGCAGCAGACAGGGGAATGAAAAACTGTTTTTT. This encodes CASSRQGNEKLFF.

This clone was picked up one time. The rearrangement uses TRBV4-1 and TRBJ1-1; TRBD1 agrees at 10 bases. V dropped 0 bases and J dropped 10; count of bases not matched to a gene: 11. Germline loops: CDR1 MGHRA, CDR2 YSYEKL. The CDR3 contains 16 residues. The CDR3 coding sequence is TGCGCCAGCAGCCAAGATACGAGGACAGGGGGGCTTGTAGCTTTCTTT. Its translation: CASSQDTRTGGLVAFF.

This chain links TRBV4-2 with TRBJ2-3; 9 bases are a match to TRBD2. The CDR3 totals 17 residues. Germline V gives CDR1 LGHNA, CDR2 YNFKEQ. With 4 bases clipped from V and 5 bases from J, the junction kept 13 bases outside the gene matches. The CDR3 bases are TGTGCCAGCAGCCGAGCCCTTAGCGGGGGAGGAATAGATACGCAGTATTTT. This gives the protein CASSRALSGGGIDTQYF.

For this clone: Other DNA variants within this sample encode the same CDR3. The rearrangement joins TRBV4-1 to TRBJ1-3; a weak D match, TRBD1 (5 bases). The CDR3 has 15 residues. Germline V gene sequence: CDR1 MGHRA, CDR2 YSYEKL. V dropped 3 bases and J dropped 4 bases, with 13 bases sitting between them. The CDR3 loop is CASSQERGSGNTIYF. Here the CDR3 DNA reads TGCGCCAGCAGCCAGGAACGGGGGTCAGGAAACACCATATATTTT.

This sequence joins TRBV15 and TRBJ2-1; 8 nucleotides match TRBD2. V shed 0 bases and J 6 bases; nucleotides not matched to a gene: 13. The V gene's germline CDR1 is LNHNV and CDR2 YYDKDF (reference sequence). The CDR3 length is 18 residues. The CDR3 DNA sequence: TGTGCCACCAGCAGAGATCGGAGGACTAGCACGGGGGGCAATGAGCAGTTCTTC. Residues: CATSRDRRTSTGGNEQFF.

The CDR3, as DNA: TGTGCCAGCAGTTCCTTTCAACAGGGGCGAAACTATGGCTACACCTTC. Protein product: CASSSFQQGRNYGYTF. The chain joins TRBV6-5 to TRBJ1-2; 7 bases line up with TRBD1. CDR1 is MNHEY, CDR2 SVGAGI, per germline. V lost 4 bases, J lost 2 bases, and 10 bases stayed unmatched. CDR3 length: 16 amino acids.

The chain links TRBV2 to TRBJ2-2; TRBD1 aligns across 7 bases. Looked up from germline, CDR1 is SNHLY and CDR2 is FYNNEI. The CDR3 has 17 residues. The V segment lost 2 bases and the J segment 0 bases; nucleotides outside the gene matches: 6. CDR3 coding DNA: TGTGCCAGCAGTGAATCGACCGACAGGGCGAACACCGGGGAGCTGTTTTTT. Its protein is CASSESTDRANTGELFF.

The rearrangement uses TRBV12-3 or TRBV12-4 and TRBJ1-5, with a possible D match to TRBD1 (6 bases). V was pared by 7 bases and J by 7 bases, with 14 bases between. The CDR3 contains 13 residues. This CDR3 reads CASTRDIRQPQHF. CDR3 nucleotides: TGTGCCAGCACCAGGGACATTCGCCAGCCCCAGCATTTT.

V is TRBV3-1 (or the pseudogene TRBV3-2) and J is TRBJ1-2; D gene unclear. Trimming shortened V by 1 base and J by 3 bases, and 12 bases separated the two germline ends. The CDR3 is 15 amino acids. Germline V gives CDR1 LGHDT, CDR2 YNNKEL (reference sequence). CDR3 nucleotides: TGTGCCAGCAGCCAAGGCGGCAGCCTTTACTATGGCTACACCTTC. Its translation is CASSQGGSLYYGYTF.

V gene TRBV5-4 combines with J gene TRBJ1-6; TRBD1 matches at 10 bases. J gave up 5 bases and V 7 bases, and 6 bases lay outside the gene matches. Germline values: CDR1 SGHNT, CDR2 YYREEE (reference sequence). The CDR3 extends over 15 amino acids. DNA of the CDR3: TGTGCCAGCCGGGACAGGGGCGTCGATAATTCACCCCTCCACTTT. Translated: CASRDRGVDNSPLHF.

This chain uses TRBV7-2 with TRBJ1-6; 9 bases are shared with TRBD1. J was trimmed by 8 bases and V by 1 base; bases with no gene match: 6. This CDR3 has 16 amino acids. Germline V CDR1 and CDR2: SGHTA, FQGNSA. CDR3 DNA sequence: TGTGCCAGCAGCTTAGTTCTGGGACAGGGCTATTCACCCCTCCACTTT. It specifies CASSLVLGQGYSPLHF.

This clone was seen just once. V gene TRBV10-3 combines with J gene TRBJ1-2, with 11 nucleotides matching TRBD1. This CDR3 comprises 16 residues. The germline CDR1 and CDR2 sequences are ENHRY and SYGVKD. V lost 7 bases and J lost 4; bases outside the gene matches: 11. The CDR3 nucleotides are TGTGCCATCACCTCACCGGGACAGGGGGTGACCTATGGCTACACCTTC. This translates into CAITSPGQGVTYGYTF.

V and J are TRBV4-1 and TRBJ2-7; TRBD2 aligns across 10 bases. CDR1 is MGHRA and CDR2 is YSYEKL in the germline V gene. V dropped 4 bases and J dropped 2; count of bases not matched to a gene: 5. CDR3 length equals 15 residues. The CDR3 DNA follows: TGCGCCAGCAGCCGAACTAGCGGGGAGCCCTACGAGCAGTACTTC. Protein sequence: CASSRTSGEPYEQYF.

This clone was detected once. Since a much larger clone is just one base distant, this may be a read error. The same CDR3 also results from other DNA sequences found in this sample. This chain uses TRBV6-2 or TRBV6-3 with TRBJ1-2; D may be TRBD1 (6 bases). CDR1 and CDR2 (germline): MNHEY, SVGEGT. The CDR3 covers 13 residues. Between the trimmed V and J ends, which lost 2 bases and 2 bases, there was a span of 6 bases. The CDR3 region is CASSYDRNYGYTF. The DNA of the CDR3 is TGTGCCAGCAGTTACGACAGGAACTATGGCTACACCTTC.

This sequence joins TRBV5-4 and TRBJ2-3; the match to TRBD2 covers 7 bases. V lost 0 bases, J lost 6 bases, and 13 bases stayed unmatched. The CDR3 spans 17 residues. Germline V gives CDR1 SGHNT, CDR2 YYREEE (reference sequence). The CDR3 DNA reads TGTGCCAGCAGCTTGGCCCTGGGTGGGGGGGATACCGATACGCAGTATTTT. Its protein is CASSLALGGGDTDTQYF. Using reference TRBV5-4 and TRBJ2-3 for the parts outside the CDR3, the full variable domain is ETGVTQSPTHLIKTRGQQVTLRCSSQSGHNTVSWYQQALGQGPQFIFQYYREEENGRGNFPPRFSGLQFPNYSSELNVNALELDDSALYLCASSLALGGGDTDTQYFGPGTRLTVL.